This T cell receptor beta chain was identified in a study of T cell repertoires in cytomegalovirus infection. Study-wide background: Alongside well-studied HLA-B-restricted CMV epitopes, recently identified HLA-C-restricted CMV epitopes were also used. Public TCR beta signatures were indicative of both CMV infection and a matching HLA type.

With respect to this clonotype: Its antigen is not known.

In TCRdb, the reads were re-called with MiXCR into one record per CDR3 protein. Of approximately 1,000,000 distinct CDR3 sequences in the sample, under 40% were seen once. The study's findings and limits: CMV-specific TCR beta clonotypes restricted by HLA-C dominated the ex vivo response. Public TCR beta family frequency separated CMV-and-HLA carriers, including in an independent cohort.

The trim removed 1 base at V and 0 bases at J, leaving 15 bases unmatched. Germline V lookup: CDR1 DFQATT, CDR2 SNEGSKA (reference sequence). The CDR3 has 19 amino acids. The rearrangement links TRBV20-1 to TRBJ2-3; 8 nucleotides align to TRBD2. The sequences come from cultured CD8+ T cells from PBMCs, collected from culture after CMV antigen stimulation. This sequence originates from a human donor in good health (CMV status not recorded). Some clones in this sample may be carry-over from other donors' samples. CDR3 in DNA: TGCAGTGCTAGAGTTGCGGTAGCGGGGCGCCGCTATAGCACAGATACGCAGTATTTT. This translates into CSARVAVAGRRYSTDTQYF.